This record covers a single TCR beta chain. As yet, its antigen is unknown. The data were taken from a study of human T cells and chemical hapten exposure. Across the study: On the upper back, patch tests were applied with 0.01% DPC and read at 6 days. Study-level findings and limits: There was alopecia in the donors, so their immune response may differ from that of healthy people. Patch test score tracked positively with PT1 expanded TCR counts.

TCRdb recomputed calls from the RACE reads with MiXCR, one row per CDR3 protein. The sample consists of a few hundred thousand distinct CDR3 sequences, about 6% of them appearing once. Time point: patch test 2, 6 weeks after DPC sensitization. Treatment described: therapeutic diphenylcyclopropenone sensitization with weekly scalp DPC. People who gave samples had alopecia, were 18 to 70 years old, and were suitable for DPC. Germline V CDR1 and CDR2: MNHEY, SVGAGI. V dropped 9 bases and J dropped 6; count of bases not matched to a gene: 11. This CDR3 contains 14 residues. Sequencing was performed on whole blood, taken in connection with sensitization to the hapten diphenylcyclopropenone (DPC). The chain carries TRBV6-5 and TRBJ1-2, with 9 bases identical to TRBD1. The receptor comes from a woman between 18 and 29 years old with alopecia areata. Some clones in this sample may be carry-over from other donors' samples. The CDR3 DNA follows: TGTGCCAGTGGGAGGGACAGGGTGATGGATGGCTACACCTTC. As protein: CASGRDRVMDGYTF.